Each of the 21 T cell receptor beta chains below was sequenced from the same sample in a study of shared clonotypes between healthy human individuals. The repertoire was sequenced with immunoSEQ multiplex PCR; TCRdb's copy has only in-frame clones and lacks some. The data show around 440,000 clones, with 75% to 80% seen just once and around 13% held by the top ten. The sequenced material came from PBMCs. The receptors originated from a woman in her 40s in good health. Some clones in this sample may be carry-over from other donors' samples.

Notes on this clone: One junction end disagrees with the germline gene, perhaps due to a read error. The chain is built from TRBV29-1 and TRBJ2-7; D call uncertain. The CDR3 sequence is 11 residues long. Per the germline V gene, CDR1 is SQVTM and CDR2 is ANQGSEA. Here the CDR3 reads CNVGHTYEQYF. In DNA form, the CDR3 reads TGCAACGTTGGCCACACGTACGAGCAGTACTTC.

The sample holds many counts of this clone. This rearrangement joins TRBV5-6 to TRBJ2-7; D unclear. Germline V gene lookup returns CDR1 SGHDT and CDR2 YYEEEE. Trimming stripped 3 bases from V and 3 bases from J, with 10 bases between. The CDR3 extends over 13 amino acids. CDR3 sequence reads: CASSSQGIYEQYF. The CDR3 nucleotides read TGTGCCAGCAGCTCTCAAGGGATCTACGAGCAGTACTTC.

Comments on this clone: Since a much larger clone is just one base distant, this may be a read error. The chain recombines TRBV10-3 with TRBJ2-7; 12 positions agree with TRBD2. The germline V gene encodes CDR1 ENHRY and CDR2 SYGVKD. CDR3 length equals 16 residues. The CDR3 reads CAITPLPSGRAGEQCF. CDR3 in DNA: TGTGCCATCACCCCATTGCCTAGCGGGAGGGCCGGTGAGCAGTGCTTC.

The chain links TRBV7-3 to TRBJ2-3; 11 bases line up with TRBD2. With V trimmed by 5 bases and J by 4 bases, 8 bases remained unmatched. CDR1 is SGHTA, CDR2 FQGTGA, per germline. CDR3 length equals 16 residues. DNA for the CDR3: TGTGCCAGCAGCGCCGCCGTAGCGGGAGGGGCAGATACGCAGTATTTT. It codes for CASSAAVAGGADTQYF. The whole variable domain, remainder taken from reference TRBV7-3 and TRBJ2-3, is GAGVSQTPSNKVTEKGKYVELRCDPISGHTALYWYRQSLGQGPEFLIYFQGTGAADDSGLPNDRFFAVRPEGSVSTLKIQRTERGDSAVYLCASSAAVAGGADTQYFGPGTRLTVL.

The rearrangement joins TRBV29-1 to TRBJ2-2; D gene ambiguous. V was clipped by 7 bases and J by 5 bases, with 20 bases between them. The CDR3 totals 15 residues. Germline V CDR1 and CDR2: SQVTM, ANQGSEA. DNA for the CDR3: TGCAGCGCCAGAGCTATGGCTAGTAGTACCGGGGAGCTGTTTTTT. Amino acid sequence: CSARAMASSTGELFF.

This clone was observed a few times. The chain carries TRBV2 and TRBJ2-1, with D perhaps matching TRBD2 (6 bases). The CDR3 has 15 amino acids. Trimming pared 7 bases from V and 5 bases from J, leaving 18 bases between. Looked up from germline, CDR1 is SNHLY and CDR2 is FYNNEI. The CDR3 coding sequence is TGTGCCAGCACCCTCTCGGCCAGGAGGGACAATGAGCAGTTCTTC. This translates into CASTLSARRDNEQFF.

The chain links TRBV6-6 to TRBJ1-1; D is possibly TRBD1 (5 bases). V was shortened by 5 bases and J by 0 bases, with 10 bases between the two germline ends. CDR1 is MNHNY, CDR2 SVGAGI, per germline (reference sequence). This CDR3 is 14 amino acids long. The CDR3 coding sequence is TGTGCCAGCAGTCACCAGGGAGTGAACACTGAAGCTTTCTTT. Protein: CASSHQGVNTEAFF.

This sequence joins TRBV5-1 and TRBJ2-6; D call uncertain. From germline, CDR1 is SGHRS and CDR2 YFSETQ. The length of the CDR3 is 15 residues. Trimming removed 2 bases at V and 0 bases at J, with 6 bases between. CDR3: CASSFQHSGANVLTF. In DNA form, the CDR3 reads TGCGCCAGCAGCTTCCAACACTCTGGGGCCAACGTCCTGACTTTC.

With regard to this clone: A much larger clone differs from this one at a single base, so this may be a read error. This chain connects TRBV5-1 to TRBJ1-1; TRBD1 might be the D (5 bases). The V and J ends lost 4 bases and 3 bases respectively, with 13 bases between them. CDR3 size: 14 residues. Germline V gene lookup returns CDR1 SGHRS and CDR2 YFSETQ. The CDR3 here is CASSLPGEHTEAFF. The CDR3 DNA is TGCGCCAGCAGCCTTCCGGGGGAACACACTGAAGCTTTCTTT.

The chain couples TRBV7-3 to TRBJ1-1; no clear D. V was shortened by 5 bases and J by 0 bases, with 19 bases between the two germline ends. Germline loops: CDR1 SGHTA, CDR2 FQGTGA. The CDR3 has 17 residues. CDR3 nucleotides: TGTGCCAGCAGCCCGTCCTGGCTCCGTCGGATGAACACTGAAGCTTTCTTT. Its translation is CASSPSWLRRMNTEAFF.

This clone has just one count. The chain is built from TRBV27 and TRBJ1-1; no reliable D call. CDR1 is MNHEY, CDR2 SMNVEV, per germline (reference sequence). Trimming shortened V by 0 bases and J by 0 bases, and 8 bases separated the two germline ends. CDR3 length: 15 residues. The CDR3 DNA reads as TGTGCCAGCAGTTTATCTCACATCTTGAACACTGAAGCTTTCTTT. Its protein product is CASSLSHILNTEAFF.

The V call is TRBV5-6, the J call TRBJ1-5, with TRBD1 matching over 7 bases. The length of the CDR3 is 15 residues. V dropped 6 bases and J dropped 6; count of bases not matched to a gene: 12. Germline CDR1 SGHDT, CDR2 YYEEEE. CDR3 in DNA: TGTGCCAGCACCGGAGGCCGGGACAGTATTCAGCCCCAGCATTTT. Its translation: CASTGGRDSIQPQHF.

The chain has TRBV7-9 and TRBJ1-5; D gene uncertain. Deletions cut 0 bases from V and 9 bases from J, with 9 bases between. This CDR3 comprises 13 residues. The germline CDR1 and CDR2 sequences are SEHNR and FQNEAQ (reference sequence). CDR3 bases: TGTGCCAGCAGCTTAGCCGCCGAGGGGCCCCAGCATTTT. Translating it yields CASSLAAEGPQHF.

The chain is built from TRBV6-6 and TRBJ2-4, with unresolved D. V was shortened by 2 bases and J by 1 base, with 3 bases between the two germline ends. Germline V gene sequence: CDR1 MNHNY, CDR2 SVGAGI (reference sequence). The CDR3 runs to 13 residues. CDR3 nucleotide sequence: TGTGCCAGCAGTTACGCTGCCAAAAACATTCAGTACTTC. Residues: CASSYAAKNIQYF.

V is TRBV11-2 and J is TRBJ2-5; TRBD2 matches at 7 bases. This CDR3 is built from 15 residues. V lost 5 bases and J lost 5; bases outside the gene matches: 11. Germline V gene sequence: CDR1 SGHAT, CDR2 FQNNGV. CDR3 nucleotide sequence: TGTGCCAGCAGCCCGGGAGGACTACACGGGGAGACCCAGTACTTC. This encodes CASSPGGLHGETQYF.

Concerning this clone itself: Other nucleotide sequences in the sample specify the same CDR3. The chain couples TRBV10-3 to TRBJ2-3; 8 bases match TRBD2. Germline CDR1 reads ENHRY; CDR2 reads SYGVKD. After removal of 0 bases from V and 0 bases from J, the junction contained 2 bases not matched to a gene. This CDR3 comprises 16 residues. CDR3 nucleotides: TGTGCCATCAGTGAGTCGGCTAGCGGGAGCACAGATACGCAGTATTTT. Protein: CAISESASGSTDTQYF.

This rearrangement joins TRBV7-3 to TRBJ2-3; D is unresolved. Trimming shortened V by 4 bases and J by 2 bases, and 13 bases separated the two germline ends. Germline values: CDR1 SGHTA, CDR2 FQGTGA. This CDR3 contains 15 residues. CDR3 loop: CASSSSGRYTDTQYF. CDR3 in DNA: TGTGCCAGCAGCTCCTCTGGGCGGTACACAGATACGCAGTATTTT.

This clone was counted a single time. This chain joins TRBV28 and TRBJ1-2; no clear D. CDR3 length: 12 residues. Germline-derived CDR1 and CDR2 are MDHEN and SYDVKM. V gave up 0 bases and J gave up 4 bases, with 3 bases separating them. This chain's CDR3 is CASSLWSYGYTF. The DNA of the CDR3 is TGTGCCAGCAGTTTATGGAGCTATGGCTACACCTTC.

As concerns this clone: This may come from a read error, since a much larger clone is one base off. Other DNA sequences in this specimen translate into the identical CDR3. V usage is TRBV5-1 and J usage is TRBJ2-7; 8 nucleotides line up with TRBD2. The CDR3 spans 17 residues. V gave up 0 bases and J gave up 4 bases; unmatched junction bases: 12. Germline V gene lookup returns CDR1 SGHRS and CDR2 YFSETQ. The CDR3 DNA reads as TGCGCCAGCAGCTTGGCCATCGCGACTAGCGTTAGTTACGAGCAGTACTTC. Encoded protein: CASSLAIATSVSYEQYF.

This chain connects TRBV19 to TRBJ2-5; D unresolved. CDR3 length equals 15 residues. The germline CDR1 and CDR2 sequences are LNHDA and SQIVND (reference sequence). V was cut by 0 bases and J by 2 bases, with 10 bases left in between. DNA for the CDR3: TGTGCCAGTAGTATAGATCACAGCTATCAAGAGACCCAGTACTTC. It is translated as CASSIDHSYQETQYF.

This rearrangement joins TRBV6-1 to TRBJ1-4, with 7 bases aligning to TRBD1. Trimming took 4 bases from V and 1 from J; bases not matched to a gene: 3. The CDR3 contains 15 residues. Germline CDR1 and CDR2: MNHNS and SASEGT. The CDR3 protein is CASSGRQGTNEKLFF. Written as DNA, the CDR3 is TGTGCCAGCAGTGGGCGACAGGGAACTAATGAAAAACTGTTTTTT.